One sample yielded the 30 T cell receptor beta chains listed below, sequenced in a study of blood T cells in healthy people across ages. Next came a second PCR, run for about 7 to 12 cycles, which used a sample-barcoded 5' primer along with a J-beta primer mix. TCRdb reprocessed the 5' RACE reads with MiXCR, giving one entry per CDR3 protein. The table includes approximately 780,000 distinct CDR3 sequences, roughly 25% detected once. Another study also made use of these data, one on T cells of mothers and their children.

Source material: blood. The receptors here all came from a boy between 10 and 17 years old in good health.

This clonotype turned up a few times. The chain has TRBV5-1 and TRBJ2-1; D possibly matches TRBD1 or TRBD2 (6 bases each). CDR1 is SGHRS and CDR2 is YFSETQ in the germline V gene. The CDR3 covers 15 residues. The V end lost 5 bases, the J end lost 4 bases, and 16 bases lay between the germline ends. CDR3 DNA: TGCGCCAGCAGTTACCAGGGGACTCTGTACAATGAGCAGTTCTTC. It specifies CASSYQGTLYNEQFF.

There are a few counts of this clonotype. V usage is TRBV7-9 and J usage is TRBJ2-4; D is ambiguous. Looked up from germline, CDR1 is SEHNR and CDR2 is FQNEAQ (reference sequence). CDR3 length: 13 residues. The V end lost 5 bases, the J end lost 5 bases, and 10 bases lay between the germline ends. DNA of the CDR3: TGTGCCAGCAGCCGCCGGACGGAAAACATTCAGTACTTC. Translated: CASSRRTENIQYF. The entire variable domain, with the rest obtained from reference TRBV7-9 and TRBJ2-4, is as follows: DTGVSQNPRHKITKRGQNVTFRCDPISEHNRLYWYRQTLGQGPEFLTYFQNEAQLEKSRLLSDRFSAERPKGSFSTLEIQRTEQGDSAMYLCASSRRTENIQYFGAGTRLSVL.

The rearrangement links TRBV7-6 to TRBJ2-6, with 12 bases lining up with TRBD1. The V segment lost 4 bases and the J segment 2 bases; nucleotides outside the gene matches: 3. Germline-derived CDR1 and CDR2 are SGHVS and FNYEAQ. The CDR3 is 17 amino acids. CDR3 in amino acids: CASSSGTGGTGANVLTF. In DNA, the CDR3 is TGTGCCAGCAGCTCCGGGACAGGGGGCACTGGGGCCAACGTCCTGACTTTC.

This clonotype was seen only a few times. The V and J genes are TRBV29-1 and TRBJ2-6; 7 nucleotides agree with TRBD1. The CDR3 has 15 residues. Germline CDR1 and CDR2: SQVTM and ANQGSEA. V lost 5 bases and J lost 2; bases outside the gene matches: 6. The CDR3 reads CSVKDRSAGANVLTF. CDR3 coding DNA: TGCAGCGTTAAGGACAGGTCGGCTGGGGCCAACGTCCTGACTTTC.

This clonotype was observed many times. The gene calls are TRBV12-3 or TRBV12-4 and TRBJ1-2; D not certain. There are 13 residues in the CDR3. V lost 5 bases to trimming and J lost 2 bases, with 9 bases between them. The CDR3 nucleotides read TGTGCCAGCAGTCGCGGACGAAACTATGGCTACACCTTC. Translating gives CASSRGRNYGYTF.

The DNA of the CDR3 is TGTGCTAGTGGTCCGCCGGCCCCTGACTGGGACTATGGCTACACCTTC. Its translation: CASGPPAPDWDYGYTF. V is TRBV12-5 and J is TRBJ1-2; D is unresolved. CDR3 length: 16 amino acids. CDR1 and CDR2 from the germline V gene are LGHNT and FRNRAP. V lost 5 bases and J lost 3, with 19 bases in between.

The chain recombines TRBV9 with TRBJ1-2, with D possibly TRBD1 on 6 matching bases. Looked up from germline, CDR1 is SGDLS and CDR2 is YYNGEE. CDR3 size: 14 residues. The germline V and J ends were trimmed by 3 bases and 5 bases, with 14 bases remaining between them. CDR3 loop: CASSAQDRLYGYTF. CDR3 sequence (DNA): TGTGCCAGCAGCGCCCAGGACAGACTATATGGCTACACCTTC.

This clonotype was picked up a small number of times. In DNA, the CDR3 is TGCGCCAGCAGCTTGGATGGACAGGGGTCCTACAATGAGCAGTTCTTC. Protein sequence: CASSLDGQGSYNEQFF. The chain joins TRBV5-1 to TRBJ2-1, with 9 bases fitting TRBD1. Unmatched junction bases numbered 2, after V lost 0 bases and J lost 1 base. This CDR3 comprises 16 residues. From germline, CDR1 is SGHRS and CDR2 YFSETQ.

This clonotype has a handful of counts. Written as DNA, the CDR3 is TGCAGCGTGGGGGGACAGAGATTAGCCAAAAACATTCAGTACTTC. Translated, it gives CSVGGQRLAKNIQYF. The chain couples TRBV29-1 to TRBJ2-4; tentatively, D is TRBD1 (7 bases). The germline V gene has CDR1 SQVTM and CDR2 ANQGSEA. The V end lost 6 bases, the J end lost 0 bases, and 15 bases lay between the germline ends. The CDR3 has 15 amino acids.

This clonotype turned up a few times. The chain uses TRBV28 and TRBJ2-6, with 11 bases identical to TRBD2. This CDR3 contains 18 residues. V was clipped by 3 bases and J by 3 bases; unmatched bases: 7. Germline assignment: CDR1 MDHEN and CDR2 SYDVKM. CDR3 DNA sequence: TGTGCCAGCAGTTTTGGACTAGCGGGCCTATATGGGGCCAACGTCCTGACTTTC. Protein: CASSFGLAGLYGANVLTF.

Only a few counts were recorded for this clonotype. The chain combines TRBV29-1 with TRBJ2-6, with 10 bases aligning to TRBD2. The CDR3 contains 15 residues. The V gene end was trimmed by 7 bases and the J gene end by 4 bases; junction bases not matched to a gene: 7. Germline loops: CDR1 SQVTM, CDR2 ANQGSEA. CDR3 bases: TGCAGCGCCCTAGCGGGGGCGCAAGGGGCCAACGTCCTGACTTTC. Encoded protein: CSALAGAQGANVLTF. The entire variable domain, with the rest obtained from reference TRBV29-1 and TRBJ2-6, is as follows: SAVISQKPSRDICQRGTSLTIQCQVDSQVTMMFWYRQQPGQSLTLIATANQGSEATYESGFVIDKFPISRPNLTFSTLTVSNMSPEDSSIYLCSALAGAQGANVLTFGAGSRLTVL.

J is TRBJ2-2 and V is TRBV2, with 7 bases that match TRBD1. The CDR3 totals 12 residues. CDR1 and CDR2 from the germline V gene are SNHLY and FYNNEI. With 11 bases clipped from V and 7 bases from J, the junction kept 7 bases outside the gene matches. The CDR3 coding sequence is TGTGCCGCTGACGGACAGGTCGGGGAGCTGTTTTTT. The encoded protein is CAADGQVGELFF.

The sample holds many counts of this clonotype. The CDR3: CASSLSAGAYNEQFF. The CDR3 DNA follows: TGCGCCAGCAGCTTGTCGGCAGGGGCCTACAATGAGCAGTTCTTC. The chain uses TRBV5-1 and TRBJ2-1, with D maybe TRBD1 (6 bases). The ends were cut back, 1 base at V and 2 bases at J, with 10 bases in the middle. Per germline, CDR1 SGHRS and CDR2 YFSETQ. The CDR3 consists of 15 residues.

This clonotype has a handful of counts. This rearrangement joins TRBV12-5 to TRBJ1-2, with D possibly TRBD1 on 6 matching bases. The CDR3 covers 15 residues. The V gene lost 2 bases and the J gene lost 4 bases, with 14 bases spanning the gap. Germline V gives CDR1 LGHNT, CDR2 FRNRAP. The CDR3 protein is CASGLLTGSAYGYTF. In DNA form, the CDR3 reads TGTGCTAGTGGTTTGTTGACAGGATCTGCCTATGGCTACACCTTC.

This clonotype was counted at least ten times. The chain combines TRBV6-5 with TRBJ2-3; D remains ambiguous. V shed 5 bases and J shed 3 bases, with 9 bases lying between them. CDR3 length equals 13 residues. Germline CDR1 reads MNHEY; CDR2 reads SVGAGI. The CDR3 loop reads CASSPRRTDTQYF. The CDR3 DNA follows: TGTGCCAGCAGTCCCCGAAGGACAGATACGCAGTATTTT.

This chain joins TRBV10-1 and TRBJ2-7; tentatively, D is TRBD2 (6 bases). Germline values: CDR1 WNHNN, CDR2 SYGVQD (reference sequence). The CDR3 length is 16 residues. With 0 bases removed from V and 5 bases from J, the gap between germline ends came to 17 bases. CDR3 amino acids: CASSESGTVPLDEQYF. The CDR3 DNA reads as TGCGCCAGCAGTGAGTCGGGGACTGTGCCTCTCGACGAGCAGTACTTC.

The chain combines TRBV19 with TRBJ1-5; no definite D call. Germline lookup yields CDR1 LNHDA and CDR2 SQIVND (reference sequence). V dropped 4 bases and J dropped 6 bases, with 10 bases sitting between them. The CDR3 loop spans 13 amino acids. The CDR3: CASSKRLPQPQHF. The DNA of the CDR3 is TGTGCCAGTAGTAAGCGGCTCCCTCAGCCCCAGCATTTT.

This chain uses TRBV29-1 with TRBJ1-2, with a weak D call TRBD1 (6 bases). CDR1 is SQVTM, CDR2 ANQGSEA, per germline. The CDR3 length is 12 residues. With 6 bases removed from V and 2 bases from J, the gap between germline ends came to 10 bases. This CDR3 is CSVEDRNYGYTF. The CDR3 nucleotides read TGCAGCGTCGAGGACAGAAACTATGGCTACACCTTC.

The gene calls are TRBV30 and TRBJ2-5, with D possibly being TRBD1 (6 bases). This CDR3 has 14 amino acids. Germline lookup yields CDR1 GTSNPN and CDR2 SVGIG (reference sequence). Trimming shortened V by 5 bases and J by 5 bases, and 18 bases separated the two germline ends. The CDR3 spells CAWGLGRGEETQYF. CDR3 in DNA: TGTGCCTGGGGGCTTGGCAGGGGCGAGGAGACCCAGTACTTC.

In regard to this clonotype: The junction departs from the called germline gene at one end, perhaps through a read error. The chain employs TRBV20-1 and TRBJ2-2; 7 positions agree with TRBD2. Germline CDR1 is DFQATT and CDR2 is SNEGSKA (reference sequence). The CDR3 contains 18 residues. CDR3 sequence (DNA): TGCAGCGCTAGAGATATCCGTCGGGCGGGAGCGAACACCGGGGAGCTGTTTTTT. The encoded protein is CSARDIRRAGANTGELFF.

This clonotype was seen a handful of times. The chain has TRBV27 and TRBJ2-1; the D gene could be TRBD1 or TRBD2 (5 bases each). Looked up from germline, CDR1 is MNHEY and CDR2 is SMNVEV (reference sequence). V shed 5 bases and J shed 10 bases, with 18 bases lying between them. This CDR3 spans 14 amino acids. As DNA, the CDR3 is TGTGCCAGCAGTCCCGGACCGGGACCCACCGAGCAGTTCTTC. Its translation is CASSPGPGPTEQFF.

V is TRBV20-1 and J is TRBJ2-3; no reliable D call. The V and J ends lost 3 bases and 5 bases respectively, with 6 bases between them. The germline CDR1 and CDR2 sequences are DFQATT and SNEGSKA (reference sequence). This CDR3 has 11 amino acids. The CDR3 spells CSASRGDTQYF. CDR3 coding DNA: TGCAGTGCTAGTCGCGGAGATACGCAGTATTTT.

The CDR3 spells CASSYSGPDRANSPLHF. CDR3 sequence (DNA): TGTGCCAGCAGTTACTCGGGCCCCGACAGGGCCAATTCACCCCTCCACTTT. This sequence joins TRBV6-5 and TRBJ1-6; 7 bases map to TRBD1. The CDR3 totals 17 residues. The junction had 9 bases not matched to a gene; V was cut back by 0 bases and J by 7 bases. CDR1 and CDR2 from the germline V gene are MNHEY and SVGAGI.

This clonotype was detected many times. This rearrangement joins TRBV12-3 or TRBV12-4 to TRBJ2-7, with 10 bases matching TRBD1. The J segment lost 5 bases and the V segment lost 6 bases, leaving 10 bases of the junction unmatched. The CDR3 has 15 amino acids. CDR3 residues: CASSSLGTGAHEQYF. The DNA for the CDR3 is TGTGCCAGCAGCTCCCTAGGGACAGGGGCCCACGAGCAGTACTTC.

This clonotype was seen once. The chain employs TRBV5-1 and TRBJ1-1, with 7 positions matching TRBD1. This CDR3 is 12 amino acids long. With 4 bases clipped from V and 8 bases from J, the junction kept 5 bases outside the gene matches. Germline CDR1 reads SGHRS; CDR2 reads YFSETQ. CDR3 nucleotides: TGCGCCAGCAGCGCCTCACAGGGGGAAGCTTTCTTT. It translates to CASSASQGEAFF.

This rearrangement joins TRBV10-3 to TRBJ1-5, with 8 bases lining up with TRBD1. V shed 7 bases and J 6 bases; nucleotides not matched to a gene: 11. This CDR3 has 15 residues. Germline V CDR1 and CDR2: ENHRY, SYGVKD. The CDR3 bases are TGTGCCATCACTTCAGGTGGGGACAGGAGTCAGCCCCAGCATTTT. Translated, it gives CAITSGGDRSQPQHF.

This clonotype was observed a few times. J is TRBJ2-3 and V is TRBV2, with 10 bases fitting TRBD2. J gave up 2 bases and V 6 bases, and 11 bases lay outside the gene matches. The germline CDR1 and CDR2 sequences are SNHLY and FYNNEI. The CDR3 extends over 17 amino acids. CDR3 sequence: CASRKGYSGGYTDTQYF. For the CDR3, the DNA is TGTGCCAGCAGGAAAGGGTATAGCGGGGGGTACACAGATACGCAGTATTTT.

This clonotype has more than one count but fewer than ten. The V gene is TRBV6-1, the J gene TRBJ1-5; D perhaps matches TRBD1 (6 bases). Trimming took off 6 bases at V and 0 bases at J, with 12 bases between the two ends. This CDR3 spans 15 amino acids. Germline V gene sequence: CDR1 MNHNS, CDR2 SASEGT. This CDR3 reads CASRTGTNSNQPQHF. CDR3 DNA: TGTGCCAGCAGGACCGGGACAAATAGCAATCAGCCCCAGCATTTT.

The table lists this clonotype with a few counts. At one of its ends the junction is not consistent with the germline gene, which may arise from a read error. The chain uses TRBV6-2 or TRBV6-3 and TRBJ2-2, with TRBD1 matching over 8 bases. CDR1 and CDR2 (germline): MNHEY, SVGEGT. CDR3 length: 14 residues. The CDR3 nucleotides read TGTGCCAGCAGACGGACAGGGTTCACCGGGGAGCTGTTCTTT. Residues: CASRRTGFTGELFF.

The V call is TRBV6-6, the J call TRBJ2-5; D possibly corresponds to TRBD1 (5 bases). CDR1 is MNHNY, CDR2 SVGAGI, per germline (reference sequence). V was pared by 4 bases and J by 1 base, with 10 bases between. CDR3 size: 14 residues. CDR3 sequence (DNA): TGTGCCAGCAGTTGGGGCAACGGCCAAGAGACCCAGTACTTC. Protein sequence: CASSWGNGQETQYF.